One and the same sample provided the 5 T cell receptor beta chains below, sequenced in a study of blood T cells in healthy people across ages. Through a sample-barcoded 5' primer and a J-beta primer mix, a second PCR was run for roughly 7 to 11 cycles. MiXCR, applied by TCRdb to the 5' RACE reads, yields one record per CDR3 protein. The data show about 780,000 distinct CDR3 sequences, around 62% seen once. Sequenced input: blood. Receptors were obtained from a man aged 30 to 39 in good health.

In this sample, this clonotype turned up a few times. This sequence joins TRBV29-1 and TRBJ2-1; 8 bases are shared with TRBD1. The CDR3 contains 13 residues. Germline trimming cut 7 bases from V and 6 bases from J; bases unmatched to any gene: 8. Looked up from germline, CDR1 is SQVTM and CDR2 is ANQGSEA. The CDR3 region has the DNA TGCAGCGCCTGGGACAGGTCTGGCAATGAGCAGTTCTTC. The encoded protein is CSAWDRSGNEQFF.

CDR3 coding DNA: TGTGCCAGCAGCTCTTACGGGGTGGACGAGCAGTACTTC. This sequence encodes CASSSYGVDEQYF. The J gene is TRBJ2-7, the V gene TRBV5-5, with a tentative D call TRBD2 (5 bases). Trimming removed 3 bases from V and 5 bases from J, with 12 bases in between. CDR1 SGHKS and CDR2 YYEKEE come from the germline V gene (reference sequence). CDR3 length equals 13 residues.

The gene calls are TRBV7-7 and TRBJ2-1; the match to TRBD2 covers 13 bases. Germline trimming cut 5 bases from V and 6 bases from J; bases unmatched to any gene: 7. This CDR3 has 16 residues. The germline V gene encodes CDR1 SSHAT and CDR2 FNYEAQ (reference sequence). The CDR3 reads CASSVGTSGVANEQFF. The CDR3 DNA reads as TGTGCCAGCAGCGTCGGGACTAGCGGGGTTGCCAATGAGCAGTTCTTC.

The J gene is TRBJ2-4, the V gene TRBV7-8, with D hard to call. The DNA end favors TRBJ2-7, so the J call may be wrong. The length of the CDR3 is 17 residues. Germline V lookup: CDR1 SGHVS, CDR2 FQNEAQ. The CDR3 protein is CASSPSTGPHPNYEQYF. In nucleotides, the CDR3 is TGTGCCAGCAGCCCATCGACGGGTCCTCATCCCAACTACGAGCAGTACTTC.

The V gene is TRBV5-1, the J gene TRBJ2-4; D may correspond to TRBD1 or TRBD2 (7 bases each). From germline, CDR1 is SGHRS and CDR2 YFSETQ. V shed 4 bases and J shed 6 bases, with 20 bases lying between them. The CDR3 totals 16 residues. CDR3 DNA sequence: TGCGCCAGCAGCCCGGGGGGACAGTCTCTTGGAAACATTCAGTACTTC. This translates into CASSPGGQSLGNIQYF.